The next 14 T cell receptor beta chains were all read from a single sample in a study of blood T cell repertoires in COVID-19 (dated by TCRdb to 2020 to 2021). The library was produced with the immunoSEQ multiplex PCR assay. TCRdb mirrors the immuneACCESS table, restricted to in-frame sequences. Some clones are absent from its copies; in checked studies, under half trace to an unresolved V gene, and the reason for the others is unknown. Within this sample are 250,000 or so clones, with 87% of them counted one time only. Together, the top ten hold about 2.5% of the sample. The sequencing input was PBMCs or T cells enriched from blood (not recorded which). All receptors come from a woman in her twenties or thirties with acute COVID-19.

The CDR3 DNA reads TGTGCCACCAGCAGAGACGCGATGCGGGGGACTGGAAACACCATATATTTT. This sequence encodes CATSRDAMRGTGNTIYF. V usage is TRBV15 and J usage is TRBJ1-3, with D possibly matching TRBD1 (5 bases). Per germline, CDR1 LNHNV and CDR2 YYDKDF (reference sequence). CDR3 length equals 17 residues. V lost 0 bases to trimming and J lost 2 bases, with 14 bases between them.

The chain links TRBV3-1 (or the pseudogene TRBV3-2) to TRBJ2-2; D is uncertain. The CDR3 runs 13 residues. The germline V and J ends were trimmed by 4 bases and 4 bases, with 7 bases remaining between them. The germline gives CDR1 LGHDT, CDR2 YNNKEL (reference sequence). The CDR3 is CASSPYSTGELFF. The CDR3 DNA reads TGTGCCAGCAGCCCTTACAGCACCGGGGAGCTGTTTTTT.

The chain carries TRBV11-2 and TRBJ1-1; D gene ambiguous. The CDR3 totals 14 residues. CDR1 is SGHAT and CDR2 is FQNNGV in the germline V gene. V was clipped by 3 bases and J by 1 base, with 9 bases between them. CDR3 region: CASSLARTNTEAFF. The CDR3 nucleotides read TGTGCCAGCAGCTTGGCCAGAACGAACACTGAAGCTTTCTTT.

The rearrangement uses TRBV5-8 and TRBJ2-1; no clear D. The V and J ends lost 1 base and 8 bases respectively, with 10 bases between them. The CDR3 is 13 residues long. Germline V gives CDR1 SGHTS, CDR2 YDEGEE. The CDR3 here is CASSLSRKDEQFF. CDR3 nucleotides: TGTGCCAGCAGCTTGTCGCGGAAGGATGAGCAGTTCTTC.

The V call is TRBV6-4, the J call TRBJ2-5; TRBD1 matches 10 bases. With V trimmed by 3 bases and J by 3 bases, 4 bases remained unmatched. This CDR3 contains 15 residues. Per the germline V gene, CDR1 is MRHNA and CDR2 is SNTAGT. The CDR3 is CASSEKGTGEETQYF. The CDR3 DNA follows: TGTGCCAGCAGTGAGAAAGGGACAGGGGAAGAGACCCAGTACTTC.

The V and J genes are TRBV2 and TRBJ2-3, with unresolved D. The CDR3 length is 14 residues. With 5 bases removed from V and 2 bases from J, the gap between germline ends came to 11 bases. CDR1 is SNHLY, CDR2 FYNNEI, per germline. The CDR3 sequence is CASSNYPSTDTQYF. CDR3 sequence (DNA): TGTGCCAGCAGTAACTACCCCTCCACAGATACGCAGTATTTT.

This rearrangement joins TRBV7-8 to TRBJ1-2; possible D gene TRBD1, 6 bases. The V gene lost 3 bases and the J gene lost 4 bases, with 9 bases spanning the gap. The CDR3 loop spans 13 amino acids. The germline gives CDR1 SGHVS, CDR2 FQNEAQ. The CDR3 sequence: CASSFGRGYGYTF. The CDR3 region has the DNA TGTGCCAGCAGCTTCGGCAGGGGCTATGGCTACACCTTC.

This chain links TRBV29-1 with TRBJ1-2; D possibly corresponds to TRBD1 (6 bases). Looked up from germline, CDR1 is SQVTM and CDR2 is ANQGSEA. CDR3 length equals 13 residues. V dropped 3 bases and J dropped 5 bases, with 13 bases sitting between them. The DNA for the CDR3 is TGCAGCGTTGAGTTACAGGGAATGTATGGCTACACCTTC. It codes for CSVELQGMYGYTF.

This chain joins TRBV5-8 and TRBJ1-5; D gene unclear. V shed 4 bases and J shed 5 bases, with 4 bases lying between them. Germline CDR1 is SGHTS and CDR2 is YDEGEE. This CDR3 region has 11 residues. Written as DNA, the CDR3 is TGTGCCAGCAGCAGAGATCAGCCCCAGCATTTT. This translates into CASSRDQPQHF.

The V gene is TRBV15, the J gene TRBJ2-5; 7 nucleotides line up with TRBD2. The CDR3 extends over 15 amino acids. The V gene's germline CDR1 is LNHNV and CDR2 YYDKDF (reference sequence). The V and J ends lost 0 bases and 9 bases, in that order; junction bases with no gene match: 10. Here the CDR3 reads CATSRETVAGEAQYF. CDR3 coding DNA: TGTGCCACCAGCAGAGAGACGGTGGCGGGGGAGGCCCAGTACTTC. The variable domain in full, with the rest retrieved from reference TRBV15 and TRBJ2-5, is DAMVIQNPRYQVTQFGKPVTLSCSQTLNHNVMYWYQQKSSQAPKLLFHYYDKDFNNEADTPDNFQSRRPNTSFCFLDIRSPGLGDTAMYLCATSRETVAGEAQYFGPGTRLLVL.

The chain employs TRBV6-5 and TRBJ1-1, with D possibly TRBD1 on 6 matching bases. CDR1 MNHEY and CDR2 SVGAGI come from the germline V gene. The CDR3 is made up of 15 amino acids. The V and J ends lost 5 bases and 5 bases respectively, with 18 bases between them. The DNA for the CDR3 is TGTGCCAGCAGTCTTAGGGGGTTCGGGTGGACTGAAGCTTTCTTT. It codes for CASSLRGFGWTEAFF.

The chain couples TRBV14 to TRBJ2-7, with D maybe TRBD2 (6 bases). Trimming pared 1 base from V and 7 bases from J, leaving 11 bases between. The CDR3 length is 13 residues. Per germline, CDR1 SGHDN and CDR2 FVKESK. CDR3 DNA: TGTGCCAGCAGCCAAGGAGGTGCGGGGGAGCAGTACTTC. Its translation is CASSQGGAGEQYF.

This clone came up a few times. This rearrangement joins TRBV28 to TRBJ2-3; the match to TRBD2 covers 8 bases. This CDR3 is built from 14 residues. V trimming: 8 bases; J trimming: 5 bases; junction bases outside the gene matches: 9. Germline V gene lookup returns CDR1 MDHEN and CDR2 SYDVKM. In DNA, the CDR3 is TGTGCCAGCCAGATCGGGGGGGCCAGAGATACGCAGTATTTT. It translates to CASQIGGARDTQYF.

The rearrangement links TRBV10-3 to TRBJ1-5; no firm D call. Germline V gene lookup returns CDR1 ENHRY and CDR2 SYGVKD. The length of the CDR3 is 13 residues. In DNA, the CDR3 is TGTGCTACCACGGGGTATAGCAATCAGCCCCAGCATTTT. Its protein product is CATTGYSNQPQHF.